Following are 13 T cell receptor beta chains from one sample sequenced in a study of OX40 agonist ivuxolimab in advanced cancers. Here immunoSEQ multiplex PCR was the method, and the copy in TCRdb shows in-frame clones only, minus some. Of approximately 76,000 clones listed, 93% are singletons. The specimen was CD4+ or CD8+ T cells sorted from blood, collected in a trial of the OX40 agonist ivuxolimab. Every receptor here comes from an adult with an advanced solid tumor such as melanoma, head and neck, liver or kidney cancer.

The chain recombines TRBV13 with TRBJ1-3, with a weak D call TRBD1 (6 bases). Germline V CDR1 and CDR2: PRHDT, FYEKMQ (reference sequence). The CDR3 is made up of 14 amino acids. Trimming removed 7 bases at V and 2 bases at J, with 12 bases between. The CDR3 coding sequence is TGTGCCAGCATTCAGGGGATTGCTGGAAACACCATATATTTT. It is translated as CASIQGIAGNTIYF.

The chain is built from TRBV6-5 and TRBJ2-1; D gene unclear. The CDR3 extends over 14 amino acids. CDR1 and CDR2 from the germline V gene are MNHEY and SVGAGI. The ends were cut back, 6 bases at V and 3 bases at J, with 12 bases in the middle. CDR3 sequence (DNA): TGTGCCAGCAGCCCCTCGGCATTCTACAATGAGCAGTTCTTC. This translates into CASSPSAFYNEQFF.

This clone occurred once. V and J are TRBV27 and TRBJ2-7, with 7 bases fitting TRBD2. Trimming removed 5 bases from V and 6 bases from J; junction bases left unmatched: 4. This CDR3 has 12 residues. Germline assignment: CDR1 MNHEY and CDR2 SMNVEV (reference sequence). CDR3: CASSPGGTEQYF. As DNA, the CDR3 is TGTGCCAGCAGTCCGGGGGGAACCGAGCAGTACTTC.

The rearrangement joins TRBV19 to TRBJ1-2; D uncertain. The germline V gene has CDR1 LNHDA and CDR2 SQIVND (reference sequence). CDR3 length: 12 amino acids. V gave up 0 bases and J gave up 8 bases, with 7 bases separating them. CDR3 sequence reads: CASSIDRTGYTF. As DNA, the CDR3 is TGTGCCAGTAGTATAGATCGTACGGGCTACACCTTC. The entire variable domain, with the rest obtained from reference TRBV19 and TRBJ1-2, is as follows: DGGITQSPKYLFRKEGQNVTLSCEQNLNHDAMYWYRQDPGQGLRLIYYSQIVNDFQKGDIAEGYSVSREKKESFPLTVTSAQKNPTAFYLCASSIDRTGYTFGSGTRLTVV.

This sequence joins TRBV27 and TRBJ1-1; TRBD1 matches at 7 bases. Looked up from germline, CDR1 is MNHEY and CDR2 is SMNVEV (reference sequence). CDR3 length: 15 amino acids. J lost 0 bases, V lost 5 bases, and 6 bases had no gene match. CDR3 DNA: TGTGCCAGCAGTCCGCGGGACAGAGTGAACACTGAAGCTTTCTTT. Translating it yields CASSPRDRVNTEAFF.

The chain recombines TRBV2 with TRBJ2-5; 9 bases map to TRBD2. The CDR3 consists of 14 residues. V dropped 8 bases and J dropped 0; count of bases not matched to a gene: 4. From germline, CDR1 is SNHLY and CDR2 FYNNEI. Written as DNA, the CDR3 is TGTGCCAGCGAGAGCGGGGGGAACCAAGAGACCCAGTACTTC. Protein product: CASESGGNQETQYF.

The chain carries TRBV19 and TRBJ2-5; 7 positions match TRBD1. After removal of 3 bases from V and 4 bases from J, the junction contained 8 bases not matched to a gene. The CDR3 spans 15 residues. Germline lookup yields CDR1 LNHDA and CDR2 SQIVND (reference sequence). This CDR3 reads CASSIGVQGRETQYF. CDR3 DNA: TGTGCCAGTAGTATCGGTGTACAGGGGAGAGAGACCCAGTACTTC.

In its sample, this clone was seen once. The chain uses TRBV5-1 and TRBJ2-5; D tentatively fits TRBD1 or TRBD2 (5 bases each). The germline gives CDR1 SGHRS, CDR2 YFSETQ. Trimming took off 4 bases at V and 2 bases at J, with 15 bases between the two ends. This CDR3 has 15 residues. The CDR3 nucleotides are TGCGCCAGCAGCCCCGGGACGGCTCAACAAGAGACCCAGTACTTC. It specifies CASSPGTAQQETQYF.

The chain carries TRBV7-3 and TRBJ2-7, with a weak D call TRBD1 (5 bases). The germline V gene encodes CDR1 SGHTA and CDR2 FQGTGA. V gave up 1 base and J gave up 4 bases, with 20 bases separating them. The CDR3 consists of 17 residues. The CDR3 region is CASSLNRFQGLGYEQYF. The CDR3 DNA follows: TGTGCCAGCAGCTTAAATCGTTTCCAGGGTCTAGGGTACGAGCAGTACTTC.

The table lists this clone with a few counts. The chain carries TRBV19 and TRBJ1-1; the D is unclear. With 5 bases removed from V and 4 bases from J, the gap between germline ends came to 14 bases. The germline V gene has CDR1 LNHDA and CDR2 SQIVND (reference sequence). CDR3 length: 14 amino acids. The CDR3 coding sequence is TGTGCCAGTAGTTCCATCGTCCACGCCACTGAAGCTTTCTTT. It translates to CASSSIVHATEAFF.

For the CDR3, the DNA is TGTGCCAGCAGCAACAGGAGCTATAATTCACCCCTCCACTTT. It is translated as CASSNRSYNSPLHF. The J gene is TRBJ1-6, the V gene TRBV11-2, with D tentatively TRBD1 (5 bases). This CDR3 has 14 residues. The V gene's germline CDR1 is SGHAT and CDR2 FQNNGV. Trimming cost V 5 bases and J 3 bases, with 8 bases left between them. The variable domain in full, completed from reference TRBV11-2 and TRBJ1-6, reads EAGVAQSPRYKIIEKRQSVAFWCNPISGHATLYWYQQILGQGPKLLIQFQNNGVVDDSQLPKDRFSAERLKGVDSTLKIQPAKLEDSAVYLCASSNRSYNSPLHFGNGTRLTVT.

This chain uses TRBV5-1 with TRBJ2-3; D may correspond to TRBD1 or TRBD2 (5 bases each). This CDR3 contains 16 residues. Trimming pared 0 bases from V and 3 bases from J, leaving 14 bases between. CDR1 and CDR2 (germline): SGHRS, YFSETQ. As DNA, the CDR3 is TGCGCCAGCAGCTTGGCCGAGGGACGATTGACAGATACGCAGTATTTT. It yields the protein CASSLAEGRLTDTQYF.

The DNA for the CDR3 is TGTGCCAGCAGTTCCGGACTTCTGTACGGCTACACCTTC. Translated, it gives CASSSGLLYGYTF. The chain has TRBV27 and TRBJ1-2, with no clear D. Germline V gives CDR1 MNHEY, CDR2 SMNVEV (reference sequence). V lost 4 bases and J 8 bases, leaving 14 bases between the germline ends. This CDR3 spans 13 amino acids.